This TCR beta chain was recorded in a study of beta chain features in type 1 diabetes. The CDR3 length is 17 residues. From germline, CDR1 is SEHNR and CDR2 FQNEAQ (reference sequence). V dropped 0 bases and J dropped 1; count of bases not matched to a gene: 9. A few counts support this clone. Antigen unknown. General observations from the study: Patients and controls would be equally affected if PCR favored shorter templates. A closer apparent resemblance between naive, central memory and Treg TCRB repertoires was seen in patients than in healthy donors. There was no resolution here of whether HLA type influences TCRB rearrangement.

Expressed TCRB transcripts got sequenced, as all isolated RNA was reverse transcribed. Clones were read by immunoSEQ multiplex PCR, and TCRdb kept only the in-frame ones, dropping some. This sample carries approximately 120,000 clones, 40% of them seen once, and the ten largest clones take around 0.07%. The source material was stem cell memory CD4+ T cells from blood. This TCR came from a young woman in good health. This chain uses TRBV7-9 with TRBJ2-7; 7 nucleotides match TRBD2. CDR3 nucleotides: TGTGCCAGCAGCTTAGCGTGGGGGGAGGGCCGGTCCTACGAGCAGTACTTC. This gives the protein CASSLAWGEGRSYEQYF.